The 7 T cell receptor beta chains below come from one sample, sequenced in a study of cytomegalovirus exposure and HLA in healthy donors. The PCR employed 60 Vbeta primers together with 13 Jbeta primers. This table comes from immunoSEQ multiplex PCR, and its TCRdb copy is limited to in-frame clones, with some not included. Of about 120,000 clones listed, roughly 79% are singletons. Specimen: PBMCs. The receptors stem from a woman younger than 30 in good health and CMV-seronegative.

The CDR3 region is CSAGPGQGPGAQYF. Written as DNA, the CDR3 is TGCAGCGCAGGGCCGGGACAGGGACCCGGGGCCCAGTACTTC. V usage is TRBV29-1 and J usage is TRBJ2-5, with 9 bases identical to TRBD1. Unmatched junction bases numbered 15, after V lost 7 bases and J lost 9 bases. The CDR3 runs to 14 residues. Looked up from germline, CDR1 is SQVTM and CDR2 is ANQGSEA. Drawing the rest from reference TRBV29-1 and TRBJ2-5, the complete variable domain is SAVISQKPSRDICQRGTSLTIQCQVDSQVTMMFWYRQQPGQSLTLIATANQGSEATYESGFVIDKFPISRPNLTFSTLTVSNMSPEDSSIYLCSAGPGQGPGAQYFGPGTRLLVL.

The rearrangement joins TRBV30 to TRBJ2-4; unclear D gene. From germline, CDR1 is GTSNPN and CDR2 SVGIG (reference sequence). V lost 0 bases and J lost 0, with 12 bases in between. The CDR3 spans 16 residues. CDR3 in amino acids: CAWSVSGLLAKNIQYF. DNA of the CDR3: TGTGCCTGGAGTGTATCTGGCCTCCTAGCCAAAAACATTCAGTACTTC.

The chain has TRBV7-9 and TRBJ2-5, with D possibly being TRBD2 (5 bases). The J call is in doubt because the DNA end fits TRBJ2-7 better. The germline gives CDR1 SEHNR, CDR2 FQNEAQ (reference sequence). The CDR3 loop spans 12 amino acids. Here the CDR3 reads CASSLGSGEQYF. The CDR3 DNA follows: TGTGCCAGCAGCTTAGGAAGCGGCGAGCAGTACTTC.

This sequence joins TRBV29-1 and TRBJ2-1; 7 positions match TRBD2. Germline V CDR1 and CDR2: SQVTM, ANQGSEA. The trim removed 5 bases at V and 5 bases at J, leaving 6 bases unmatched. There are 13 residues in the CDR3. For the CDR3, the DNA is TGCAGCGTTCTATGGGGGGGAAACAATGAGCAGTTCTTC. It is translated as CSVLWGGNNEQFF.

This chain uses TRBV27 with TRBJ1-1; D ambiguous. The length of the CDR3 is 14 residues. The germline V gene encodes CDR1 MNHEY and CDR2 SMNVEV (reference sequence). V was pared by 3 bases and J by 4 bases, with 12 bases between. The CDR3 loop is CASSLSEGFTEAFF. The CDR3 nucleotides are TGTGCCAGCAGTTTGAGTGAGGGCTTCACTGAAGCTTTCTTT.

The genes are TRBV15 and TRBJ2-7, with D perhaps matching TRBD2 (6 bases). The CDR3 sequence is 14 residues long. With 0 bases removed from V and 6 bases from J, the gap between germline ends came to 12 bases. Germline V lookup: CDR1 LNHNV, CDR2 YYDKDF (reference sequence). The CDR3: CATSRDRDFLEQYF. The DNA for the CDR3 is TGTGCCACCAGCAGAGACAGGGACTTTCTCGAGCAGTACTTC.

The CDR3: CASSSQPNEKLFF. CDR3 in DNA: TGTGCCAGCAGTTCACAGCCTAATGAAAAACTGTTTTTT. The V call is TRBV6-6, the J call TRBJ1-4; D unresolved. Germline V gives CDR1 MNHNY, CDR2 SVGAGI (reference sequence). Trimming left V 4 bases short and J 3 bases short, with 6 bases between. The length of the CDR3 is 13 residues.